This TCR beta chain was documented in a study of radiation and T cells in renal cell carcinoma. The time point denotes: baseline pretreatment blood. Treatment meaning: 15 Gy SBRT to primary tumor, nephrectomy 4 weeks later. Serial blood draws occurred at baseline and 2 and 4 weeks post-SBRT. Clear cell pathology was present in this patient's renal cell carcinoma. Findings and limits, study-wide: Top tumor clonotypes rose in blood 2 weeks post-radiation, then contracted.

For this clone: Its antigen is not identified.

Only in-frame clones appear in the TCRdb table, and some are missing; sequencing was by immunoSEQ multiplex PCR. The data contain roughly 120,000 clones, about four fifths of them seen just once; the ten biggest clones take up around 3%. The receptor was derived from a woman aged 55-70 years with renal cell carcinoma. The specimen comprised blood, sampled from a patient whose treatment included radiotherapy and nephrectomy.

The CDR3 sequence is CASSQKRGASGDTQYF. DNA for the CDR3: TGTGCCAGCAGCCAAAAAAGGGGGGCCTCCGGAGATACGCAGTATTTT. The chain recombines TRBV5-4 with TRBJ2-3; D assignment may be TRBD1 or TRBD2 (6 bases each). Germline loops: CDR1 SGHNT, CDR2 YYREEE (reference sequence). The CDR3 runs to 16 residues. The ends were cut back, 4 bases at V and 5 bases at J, with 20 bases in the middle.